These T cell receptor beta chains were read from a single sample in a study of blood T cell repertoires in COVID-19. The repertoire was sequenced with immunoSEQ multiplex PCR; TCRdb's copy has only in-frame clones and lacks some. The sample has 85,000 to 90,000 clones, more than 75% seen once. Sequencing input: peripheral blood. Source of these receptors: a human donor in a cohort sampled during active COVID-19. Both conserved end residues are trimmed from each CDR3. Each record gives: J gene, D gene, V gene, CDR3 protein. A D gene is named only where the DNA matches it firmly.

>TRBJ1-1|.|TRBV20-1
SATGSTEAF
>TRBJ2-4|.|TRBV6-6
ASASGARAKNIQY
>TRBJ2-3|.|TRBV12-3/TRBV12-4
ASSFSSGDTQY
>TRBJ2-1|TRBD2|TRBV20-1
SASRTSRYNEQF
>TRBJ2-7|TRBD1|TRBV6-6
ASSQKITGEGY
>TRBJ2-7|.|TRBV28
ASYSPTMYKQY
>TRBJ2-7|.|TRBV5-1
ASSGWDNEPVYEQY
>TRBJ2-6|TRBD1|TRBV13
ASRLGGYGANVLT
>TRBJ1-6|TRBD1|TRBV5-6
ASSLGQGGSPLH
>TRBJ2-5|.|TRBV15
ATSRAQPQETQY
>TRBJ2-7|.|TRBV6-5
ASRSGPRSEQY
>TRBJ2-5|TRBD1|TRBV27
ASSSMGQGETQY
>TRBJ1-5|TRBD1|TRBV7-9
ASSLGGQPSGAQH
>TRBJ2-3|TRBD1|TRBV7-3
ASSLTGQGTDTQY
>TRBJ2-7|.|TRBV9
ASSRHSSYEQY
>TRBJ1-4|TRBD1|TRBV6-6
ASSGGTGALKLF
>TRBJ2-4|.|TRBV7-2
ASSLAGGQSAKNIQY
>TRBJ2-7|TRBD2|TRBV9
ASSVSSTSGYEQY
>TRBJ1-6|.|TRBV6-1
ASSEALRGASLRSPLH
>TRBJ2-7|TRBD1|TRBV19
ASSTLGTGVDEQY
>TRBJ1-2|TRBD1|TRBV28
ASSTTGGQAAGYT
>TRBJ2-1|TRBD2|TRBV5-4
ASSLAWSGDLNEQF
>TRBJ2-7|TRBD1|TRBV7-9
ASSTNRGQDEQY
>TRBJ1-4|.|TRBV6-6
ASSQGTGGREKLF
>TRBJ1-2|TRBD1|TRBV28
ASSSGLVGQSVGYGYT